These T cell receptor beta chains were read from a single sample in a study of T cells in Graves' hyperthyroidism and ophthalmopathy. TCRdb processed the multiplex PCR reads anew with MiXCR; each CDR3 protein has one entry. This sample has hundreds of thousands of distinct CDR3 sequences; around 20% occur once, and the top ten carry approximately 16%. Sample: blood. All receptors derive from a woman aged 45-65 years with Graves' hyperthyroidism that later progressed to Graves' ophthalmopathy. Both conserved end residues are part of each CDR3. The order of the fields is V gene, J gene, clone size, D gene, CDR3 protein, CDR3 DNA. D genes are given only for firm matches. Clone size appears in some rows only: once, few, many, or a class for an expanded clone.

v_call: TRBV3-1; j_call: TRBJ1-6; clone_size: many; d_call: NA; cdr3_aa: CASSHPDRPGSPLHF; cdr3_nt: TGTGCCAGCAGCCACCCGGACCGCCCGGGTTCACCCCTCCACTTT
v_call: TRBV7-9; j_call: TRBJ2-7; clone_size: few; d_call: TRBD2; cdr3_aa: CASSPLADITYEQYF; cdr3_nt: TGTGCCAGCAGCCCTCTAGCGGACATAACCTACGAGCAGTACTTC
v_call: TRBV6-1; j_call: TRBJ1-3; clone_size: NA; d_call: NA; cdr3_aa: CASTEDGRSSGNTIYF; cdr3_nt: TGTGCCAGCACCGAGGACGGGAGAAGCTCTGGAAACACCATATATTTT
v_call: TRBV12-3/TRBV12-4; j_call: TRBJ1-3; clone_size: few; d_call: NA; cdr3_aa: CASSPNAGTGNTIYF; cdr3_nt: TGTGCCAGCAGTCCGAATGCCGGGACTGGAAACACCATATATTTT
v_call: TRBV6-2/TRBV6-3; j_call: TRBJ2-3; clone_size: NA; d_call: NA; cdr3_aa: CASSYTAATLTDTQYF; cdr3_nt: TGTGCCAGCAGTTACACGGCGGCGACATTGACAGATACGCAGTATTTT
v_call: TRBV10-3; j_call: TRBJ2-2; clone_size: NA; d_call: TRBD2; cdr3_aa: CAISDGRGATNTGELFF; cdr3_nt: TGTGCCATCAGTGATGGGCGGGGGGCTACGAACACCGGGGAGCTGTTTTTT
v_call: TRBV18; j_call: TRBJ1-1; clone_size: many; d_call: TRBD1; cdr3_aa: CASSPTGGDTEAFF; cdr3_nt: TGTGCCAGCAGCCCGACAGGGGGGGACACTGAAGCTTTCTTT
v_call: TRBV10-2; j_call: TRBJ1-1; clone_size: NA; d_call: NA; cdr3_aa: CASSSTGRSNTEAFF; cdr3_nt: TGCGCCAGCAGTTCAACAGGGCGATCGAACACTGAAGCTTTCTTT
v_call: TRBV7-9; j_call: TRBJ1-2; clone_size: NA; d_call: TRBD1; cdr3_aa: CASSLAAGGEYGYTF; cdr3_nt: TGTGCCAGCAGCTTAGCTGCAGGGGGCGAATATGGCTACACCTTC
v_call: TRBV6-1; j_call: TRBJ1-1; clone_size: NA; d_call: TRBD1; cdr3_aa: CASSEGTGAFF; cdr3_nt: TGTGCCAGCAGTGAAGGGACAGGGGCTTTCTTT
v_call: TRBV12-3/TRBV12-4; j_call: TRBJ2-5; clone_size: many; d_call: TRBD1; cdr3_aa: CASSPTGTGSETQYF; cdr3_nt: TGTGCCAGCAGCCCCACCGGGACAGGGTCTGAGACCCAGTACTTC
v_call: TRBV10-3; j_call: TRBJ1-2; clone_size: few; d_call: NA; cdr3_aa: CAIRPMTGLNYGYTF; cdr3_nt: TGTGCCATCAGGCCAATGACAGGTCTTAACTATGGCTACACCTTC
v_call: TRBV14; j_call: TRBJ2-1; clone_size: few; d_call: TRBD2; cdr3_aa: CASSQEEGTSGDNEQFF; cdr3_nt: TGTGCCAGCAGCCAAGAAGAGGGGACTAGCGGGGACAATGAGCAGTTCTTC
v_call: TRBV7-2; j_call: TRBJ1-5; clone_size: NA; d_call: NA; cdr3_aa: CASSLELPHRVGQPQHF; cdr3_nt: TGTGCCAGCAGCTTAGAGCTGCCACACCGTGTTGGTCAGCCCCAGCATTTT
v_call: TRBV19; j_call: TRBJ2-2; clone_size: NA; d_call: NA; cdr3_aa: CASSIPRGDDTGELFF; cdr3_nt: TGTGCCAGTAGTATCCCCAGGGGAGACGACACCGGGGAGCTGTTTTTT
v_call: TRBV2; j_call: TRBJ1-2; clone_size: many; d_call: NA; cdr3_aa: CASSFNGAEGGYTF; cdr3_nt: TGTGCCAGCTCCTTTAATGGGGCCGAGGGTGGCTACACCTTC
v_call: TRBV7-8; j_call: TRBJ1-1; clone_size: many; d_call: NA; cdr3_aa: CASSLLGGPMNTEAFF; cdr3_nt: TGTGCCAGCAGCTTATTGGGCGGACCTATGAACACTGAAGCTTTCTTT
v_call: TRBV12-3/TRBV12-4; j_call: TRBJ1-4; clone_size: many; d_call: NA; cdr3_aa: CASNRATNEKLFF; cdr3_nt: TGTGCCAGTAACAGGGCAACTAATGAAAAACTGTTTTTT
v_call: TRBV9; j_call: TRBJ2-2; clone_size: few; d_call: NA; cdr3_aa: CASSVGGVPTNTGELFF; cdr3_nt: TGTGCCAGCAGCGTAGGGGGAGTTCCGACGAACACCGGGGAGCTGTTTTTT
v_call: TRBV5-1; j_call: TRBJ2-7; clone_size: many; d_call: NA; cdr3_aa: CASSLDQREQYF; cdr3_nt: TGCGCCAGCAGCTTGGACCAGCGCGAGCAGTACTTC
v_call: TRBV27; j_call: TRBJ2-1; clone_size: NA; d_call: NA; cdr3_aa: CASSLGDARHEQFF; cdr3_nt: TGTGCCAGCAGTCTGGGGGACGCGAGGCATGAGCAGTTCTTC
v_call: TRBV29-1; j_call: TRBJ1-3; clone_size: NA; d_call: TRBD1; cdr3_aa: CSVEVRGQINTIYF; cdr3_nt: TGCAGCGTTGAAGTGAGGGGGCAGATAAACACCATATATTTT
v_call: TRBV29-1; j_call: TRBJ1-5; clone_size: few; d_call: NA; cdr3_aa: CNVEFQSNQPQHF; cdr3_nt: TGCAACGTTGAGTTCCAGAGCAATCAGCCCCAGCATTTT
v_call: TRBV6-1; j_call: TRBJ2-2; clone_size: NA; d_call: TRBD1; cdr3_aa: CASRAGTGGTGELFF; cdr3_nt: TGTGCCAGCAGAGCCGGGACAGGGGGCACCGGGGAGCTGTTTTTT
v_call: TRBV5-1; j_call: TRBJ2-3; clone_size: many; d_call: NA; cdr3_aa: CASSLQGTTDTQYF; cdr3_nt: TGCGCCAGCAGCTTACAGGGCACCACAGATACGCAGTATTTT
v_call: TRBV19; j_call: TRBJ1-5; clone_size: NA; d_call: TRBD1; cdr3_aa: CASRSLGQANSNQPQHF; cdr3_nt: TGTGCCAGTAGATCCTTGGGACAGGCTAATAGCAATCAGCCCCAGCATTTT
v_call: TRBV12-5; j_call: TRBJ1-1; clone_size: NA; d_call: NA; cdr3_aa: CASATFMSTEAFF; cdr3_nt: TGTGCTAGTGCGACTTTTATGAGCACTGAAGCTTTCTTT
v_call: TRBV5-8; j_call: TRBJ2-7; clone_size: NA; d_call: NA; cdr3_aa: CASSLGSHSRNPYEQYF; cdr3_nt: TGTGCCAGCAGCTTGGGGTCACATTCCAGAAACCCCTACGAGCAGTACTTC
v_call: TRBV20-1; j_call: TRBJ1-2; clone_size: few; d_call: TRBD1; cdr3_aa: CSASQGQDSLYYGYTF; cdr3_nt: TGCAGTGCTAGCCAAGGACAGGACTCTTTGTACTATGGCTACACCTTC
v_call: TRBV5-1; j_call: TRBJ2-3; clone_size: many; d_call: TRBD2; cdr3_aa: CASSLEGLAGTDTQYF; cdr3_nt: TGCGCCAGCAGCTTGGAGGGACTAGCAGGGACAGATACGCAGTATTTT
v_call: TRBV6-1; j_call: TRBJ2-2; clone_size: NA; d_call: NA; cdr3_aa: CASRLYDGELFF; cdr3_nt: TGTGCCAGCAGGCTATACGACGGGGAGCTGTTTTTT
v_call: TRBV20-1; j_call: TRBJ2-1; clone_size: NA; d_call: NA; cdr3_aa: CSARYGGVNEQFF; cdr3_nt: TGCAGTGCTAGATATGGAGGGGTCAATGAGCAGTTCTTC
v_call: TRBV5-1; j_call: TRBJ2-3; clone_size: NA; d_call: TRBD2; cdr3_aa: CASKLAGVADTQYF; cdr3_nt: TGCGCCAGCAAGCTAGCGGGGGTAGCAGATACGCAGTATTTT
v_call: TRBV16; j_call: TRBJ1-4; clone_size: NA; d_call: TRBD1; cdr3_aa: CASGQGFDEKLFF; cdr3_nt: TGTGCCAGCGGACAGGGTTTCGATGAAAAACTGTTTTTT
v_call: TRBV20-1; j_call: TRBJ2-3; clone_size: NA; d_call: NA; cdr3_aa: CSATPGRAADTQYF; cdr3_nt: TGCAGTGCCACCCCCGGACGAGCCGCAGATACGCAGTATTTT
v_call: TRBV16; j_call: TRBJ2-3; clone_size: few; d_call: NA; cdr3_aa: CASSQSSSTDTQYF; cdr3_nt: TGTGCCAGCAGCCAATCTAGTTCCACAGATACGCAGTATTTT